These 24 T cell receptor beta chains came from one sample sequenced in a study of T-cell reconstitution after alpha-beta-depleted transplantation in children. Using unique molecular identifiers, the investigators prepared the TCRbeta library. Each CDR3 protein is one row after TCRdb ran MiXCR on the PCR reads. The profile shows about 580,000 distinct CDR3 sequences, about 21% of them singletons. Sample: PBMCs, mostly from graft donor cells, taken 360 days after TCRalphabeta/CD19-depleted stem cell transplant. The source of these receptors is a boy less than two years old who had a stem cell transplant for acute myeloid leukemia, so the T cells may come from the graft donor.

This clonotype was seen more than once but under ten times. The V call is TRBV28, the J call TRBJ1-6, with D perhaps matching TRBD1 (6 bases). Germline CDR1 reads MDHEN; CDR2 reads SYDVKM. The CDR3 consists of 15 residues. V was shortened by 5 bases and J by 9 bases, with 17 bases between the two germline ends. The CDR3 DNA reads as TGTGCCAGCAGTAAACAGGGAGCAATCCTTTCACCCCTCCACTTT. Amino acids: CASSKQGAILSPLHF.

CDR3 in amino acids: CASTYDVGGTEAFF. In DNA, the CDR3 is TGTGCCAGCACCTACGACGTCGGGGGCACTGAAGCTTTCTTT. The V gene is TRBV5-6, the J gene TRBJ1-1, with D maybe TRBD1 (5 bases). The CDR3 length is 14 residues. V lost 6 bases and J lost 4, with 16 bases in between. Germline V CDR1 and CDR2: SGHDT, YYEEEE.

The sample holds many counts of this clonotype. J is TRBJ2-6 and V is TRBV12-3 or TRBV12-4, with 10 bases aligning to TRBD2. CDR3 length: 21 amino acids. V lost 4 bases, J lost 3 bases, and 18 bases stayed unmatched. The chain's CDR3 is CASSSPFGLAGEVGGANVLTF. For the CDR3, the DNA is TGTGCCAGCAGTTCCCCTTTTGGGCTAGCGGGGGAGGTCGGTGGGGCCAACGTCCTGACTTTC.

This clonotype came up many times. The chain combines TRBV6-5 with TRBJ1-5, with D possibly being TRBD1 (5 bases). The CDR3 length is 13 residues. Per germline, CDR1 MNHEY and CDR2 SVGAGI. Trimming took off 6 bases at V and 7 bases at J, with 13 bases between the two ends. This CDR3 reads CASSPGDSQPQHF. The CDR3 region has the DNA TGTGCCAGCAGCCCTGGCGACAGCCAGCCCCAGCATTTT.

Points on this clonotype: This may come from a read error, since a much larger clone is one base off. The V and J genes are TRBV12-3 or TRBV12-4 and TRBJ2-3; 13 nucleotides match TRBD2. With 6 bases clipped from V and 6 bases from J, the junction kept 12 bases outside the gene matches. This CDR3 spans 17 amino acids. The CDR3 DNA sequence: TGTGCCAGCAGCCCAACCGGACTAGCGGGGGCCTTGGATACGCAGTATTTT. Residues: CASSPTGLAGALDTQYF.

The chain employs TRBV5-6 and TRBJ2-4; D gene uncertain. The CDR3 has 13 amino acids. Germline CDR1 reads SGHDT; CDR2 reads YYEEEE. The V end lost 0 bases, the J end lost 8 bases, and 9 bases lay between the germline ends. The CDR3 DNA reads TGTGCCAGCAGCTTGGGGGATTGGGACATTCAGTACTTC. As protein: CASSLGDWDIQYF. The complete variable domain, with remaining parts taken from reference TRBV5-6 and TRBJ2-4, reads DAGVTQSPTHLIKTRGQQVTLRCSPKSGHDTVSWYQQALGQGPQFIFQYYEEEERQRGNFPDRFSGHQFPNYSSELNVNALLLGDSALYLCASSLGDWDIQYFGAGTRLSVL.

The chain is built from TRBV7-8 and TRBJ2-1; 8 positions match TRBD1. CDR1 is SGHVS and CDR2 is FQNEAQ in the germline V gene. V shed 5 bases, J shed 8 bases, and the junction held 5 bases outside the gene matches. This CDR3 comprises 13 residues. The CDR3 nucleotides are TGTGCCAGCAGCCCCCAGACAGGGGATGAGCAGTTCTTC. Translating gives CASSPQTGDEQFF.

This clonotype occurred many times. This sequence joins TRBV28 and TRBJ2-7; TRBD2 agrees at 7 bases. CDR1 is MDHEN and CDR2 is SYDVKM in the germline V gene. CDR3 length: 15 amino acids. J was trimmed by 3 bases and V by 2 bases; bases with no gene match: 7. The CDR3 region is CASSLRASGNYEQYV. The CDR3 DNA reads as TGTGCCAGCAGTTTAAGGGCTAGCGGAAACTACGAGCAGTACGTC.

This clonotype was picked up many times. The chain has TRBV15 and TRBJ2-4; possibly TRBD1 for D (5 bases). The V end was cut by 3 bases, the J end by 0 bases, with 18 bases between. Germline lookup yields CDR1 LNHNV and CDR2 YYDKDF (reference sequence). The CDR3 length is 18 residues. The CDR3 nucleotides read TGTGCCACCAGCAGGGGAAGGGGCAGAGCTGAAGCCAAAAACATTCAGTACTTC. Its protein product is CATSRGRGRAEAKNIQYF.

The table lists this clonotype with a few counts. V usage is TRBV21-1 and J usage is TRBJ2-1; TRBD1 is taken as the D call from the table, unchecked against the DNA. TRBV21-1 is tagged as a pseudogene. There are 15 residues in the CDR3. CDR3 DNA sequence: TGTGCCAGCAGCGAGAGACAGGGTGGTTACAATGAGCAGTTCTTC. It encodes CASSERQGGYNEQFF.

This clonotype was recorded at least ten times. The chain employs TRBV28 and TRBJ2-7; the D is unclear. V was clipped by 7 bases and J by 2 bases, with 18 bases between them. Germline CDR1 and CDR2: MDHEN and SYDVKM. This CDR3 is 15 amino acids long. CDR3 sequence (DNA): TGTGCCAGCAACCCCAGCTCCGCGACACCCTACGAGCAGTACTTC. Protein product: CASNPSSATPYEQYF.

In this sample, this clonotype turned up many times. The chain carries TRBV12-3 or TRBV12-4 and TRBJ1-1; possibly TRBD1 for D (5 bases). V dropped 7 bases and J dropped 0 bases, with 12 bases sitting between them. This CDR3 comprises 14 residues. In DNA, the CDR3 is TGTGCCAGCAACCCGACGGACATGAACACTGAAGCTTTCTTT. It is translated as CASNPTDMNTEAFF.

This clonotype was observed a few times. The V call is TRBV20-1, the J call TRBJ1-6; 7 bases align to TRBD1. The CDR3 contains 14 residues. Germline V CDR1 and CDR2: DFQATT, SNEGSKA (reference sequence). The trim removed 6 bases at V and 5 bases at J, leaving 7 bases unmatched. In DNA, the CDR3 is TGCAGTGCCGCAAGACAGGGCAATAATTCACCCCTCCACTTT. Amino acids: CSAARQGNNSPLHF.

This clonotype was seen many times. The rearrangement joins TRBV4-1 to TRBJ1-5, with 8 bases lining up with TRBD1. The germline V gene has CDR1 MGHRA and CDR2 YSYEKL. CDR3 length equals 13 residues. The V and J ends lost 4 bases and 5 bases, in that order; junction bases with no gene match: 1. The CDR3 sequence is CASSPTGDQPQHF. The CDR3 DNA is TGCGCCAGCAGCCCGACAGGGGATCAGCCCCAGCATTTT.

This sequence joins TRBV7-2 and TRBJ2-3; 10 bases line up with TRBD1. The CDR3 length is 14 residues. Trimming took 5 bases from V and 5 from J; bases not matched to a gene: 4. Germline CDR1 SGHTA, CDR2 FQGNSA. CDR3: CASSGQGVIDTQYF. In DNA, the CDR3 is TGTGCCAGCAGCGGACAGGGGGTTATAGATACGCAGTATTTT.

The CDR3 DNA reads TGTGCCAGCAGCTTGTGGGATGATAATTCACCCCTCCACTTT. Residues: CASSLWDDNSPLHF. The chain joins TRBV5-5 to TRBJ1-6, with unresolved D. V was clipped by 1 base and J by 5 bases, with 7 bases between them. This CDR3 is 14 amino acids long. CDR1 and CDR2 (germline): SGHKS, YYEKEE (reference sequence).

V gene TRBV12-3 or TRBV12-4 combines with J gene TRBJ1-5, with 7 bases matching TRBD1. The junction had 9 bases not matched to a gene; V was cut back by 3 bases and J by 4 bases. The CDR3 runs 16 residues. The CDR3 spells CASSFYRDRANQPQHF. The CDR3 bases are TGTGCCAGCAGTTTTTATCGCGACAGGGCGAATCAGCCCCAGCATTTT.

This chain links TRBV6-2 or TRBV6-3 with TRBJ2-7; D is undetermined. Germline loops: CDR1 MNHEY, CDR2 SVGEGT. The CDR3 runs to 13 residues. Trimming cost V 2 bases and J 2 bases, with 7 bases left between them. Here the CDR3 reads CASSYGDTYEQYF. The CDR3 DNA reads as TGTGCCAGCAGTTACGGGGATACCTACGAGCAGTACTTC.

The chain uses TRBV18 and TRBJ1-1; 7 positions agree with TRBD1. This CDR3 region has 16 residues. The germline CDR1 and CDR2 sequences are KGHSH and LQKENI. The trim removed 2 bases at V and 5 bases at J, leaving 11 bases unmatched. CDR3 region: CASSPSEDRVGTEAFF. The DNA of the CDR3 is TGTGCCAGCTCACCATCCGAAGACAGGGTGGGTACTGAAGCTTTCTTT.

This clonotype has a count of ten or more. The rearrangement links TRBV28 to TRBJ1-5; 7 bases align to TRBD1. V lost 6 bases, J lost 0 bases, and 14 bases stayed unmatched. The CDR3 totals 18 residues. Germline lookup yields CDR1 MDHEN and CDR2 SYDVKM. As DNA, the CDR3 is TGTGCCAGCAGGCAAACACGGGACAGTAGTTATAGCAATCAGCCCCAGCATTTT. Its protein product is CASRQTRDSSYSNQPQHF.

The J gene is TRBJ2-5, the V gene TRBV20-1, with D hard to call. Germline V lookup: CDR1 DFQATT, CDR2 SNEGSKA (reference sequence). The CDR3 is 12 amino acids. The V end lost 3 bases, the J end lost 3 bases, and 8 bases lay between the germline ends. The CDR3, as DNA: TGCAGTGCTAGTAGGACGGAAGAGACCCAGTACTTC. Protein: CSASRTEETQYF.

This clonotype has at least ten counts. Here the CDR3 DNA reads TGTGCCATCAGTGAGTCAAGTAGACAGGGGCCCAATGAGCAGTTCTTC. Translating it yields CAISESSRQGPNEQFF. The rearrangement joins TRBV10-3 to TRBJ2-1, with 8 positions matching TRBD1. V trimming: 0 bases; J trimming: 6 bases; junction bases outside the gene matches: 7. The CDR3 spans 16 residues. Germline assignment: CDR1 ENHRY and CDR2 SYGVKD.

The chain is built from TRBV7-9 and TRBJ2-1, with 9 bases that match TRBD2. Germline V gives CDR1 SEHNR, CDR2 FQNEAQ (reference sequence). The CDR3 extends over 16 amino acids. V lost 2 bases and J lost 3; bases outside the gene matches: 5. Written as DNA, the CDR3 is TGTGCCAGCAGCTTACGACGACTAGCGGACTACAATGAGCAGTTCTTC. Its protein product is CASSLRRLADYNEQFF.

The chain couples TRBV6-1 to TRBJ2-2, with TRBD2 matching over 8 bases. Germline V lookup: CDR1 MNHNS, CDR2 SASEGT. CDR3 size: 17 residues. V lost 7 bases and J lost 4; bases outside the gene matches: 14. The CDR3 region has the DNA TGTGCCAGCACCCCACCCGGGAGGAGCGGGGGCACCGGGGAGCTGTTTTTT. Protein sequence: CASTPPGRSGGTGELFF.